This paragraph reports one TCR beta chain. This clone has just a few counts. Its recognized antigen is unknown. No quality values exist for individual bases; no much larger clone is one base distant. The cohort was made up of several hundred healthy bone marrow donors. At the time of sampling, all cohort members were nominally healthy, though unrecorded immune exposures were likely present. The donor tested CMV seronegative, placing the donor among the roughly 400 seronegative members of the cohort. Every donor gave a peripheral blood sample, and the peripheral blood mononuclear cells from that sample were used for TCR beta sequencing. Genomic DNA extraction from the blood cell samples was performed with the Qiagen DNeasy Blood Extraction Kit. The sample originates from a study of cytomegalovirus exposure and HLA in healthy donors listed by TCRdb under 2017. Context from the whole study: An earlier analysis of 550 to 700 of the donors reported 250 to 300 Gb of sequence data and more than 90 million unique TCR beta sequences from 150 million to 200 million T cells. About 310 gigabases of sequencing data and roughly 90 million unique TCR sequences were included in an early release covering several hundred HLA-typed donors. The genetic ancestry cluster associated with self-reported Caucasian donors included around 76% of the 398 genotyped donors. The study was designed to test whether signatures of past pathogen exposure could be identified by cataloging public T cell receptors. The T cell repertoires of around 730 subjects were profiled by immunosequencing and related to cytomegalovirus serostatus. Besides the first cohort of approximately 710 subjects, a separate validation cohort made up of 120 or so different subjects was used. The study combined high-throughput TCR immunosequencing, statistical association of individual TCRs with disease status, and machine learning to predict cytomegalovirus infection status. To study patterns of TCR occurrence, a later analysis re-analyzed previously published TCR beta repertoires from 500 to 850 donors and added high-resolution HLA genotyping. In the later analysis, no new phenotypic data were used to find candidate immune exposures; instead, reliance was placed on TCR beta sequences and their occurrence across donors. To decide whether each TCR beta V gene segment behaved as functional or pseudogenic, an earlier analysis of 587 of the donors relied on high-throughput TCR beta sequencing. Donor age, sex, ethnicity and CMV serostatus were compiled alongside the repertoire data. A later genetic analysis took genome-wide SNP genotypes for about 55% of the 666 donors and used that subset as a discovery cohort. Every repertoire in the discovery cohort had been generated on one and the same sequencing platform. Class I and class II HLA loci were covered by the typing at four-digit resolution. The number of typed donors differed by locus: 629-630 for A, B, C, DRB1 and DQB1; 500 to 550 for DQA1; around 610 for DPA1; and around 450 for DPB1. Five DR-DQ haplotypes were treated as single units for association and clustering because of strong linkage in the cohort. Among some 400 genotyped donors of the cohort, an average of roughly 230,000 unique TCR beta nucleotide sequences was sequenced per donor, of which approximately 19% were non-productive.

Results the study describes overall, beyond this receptor: In a later genetic analysis, a missense DCLRE1C variant was associated with V-gene and J-gene trimming of TCR beta chains, and the association was replicated in an independent cohort. According to the authors, the approach could potentially be generalized to other disease states and immunological phenotypes. A further reported finding was that TCR beta sequences accurately predicted the HLA-A and HLA-B alleles for most subjects in the first cohort. Because HLA typing was missing for some donors at each locus, association tests included only the typed subset. This cohort had only TCR beta chains sequenced, and the lack of alpha or paired-chain data limited which features could be detected. In a later analysis, HLA-associated TCR beta chains were found to be more clonally expanded and to have lower generation probabilities than equally common non-associated chains. According to a later analysis, most CMV-associated TCR beta chains appeared to be HLA-restricted, and the HLA associations seemed to be driven largely by CMV exposure. The earlier analysis of approximately 540 of the donors excluded roughly 17 rarely observed V segments, including chromosome 9 orphons, because counts were too low. CMV serostatus was the only immune exposure information available for the cohort. Most TCR sequences were seen in very few donors, while some public TCRs were found in many individuals. In vitro tests confirmed that a few of the cytomegalovirus-associated TCR beta chains recognize cytomegalovirus antigens. In an earlier analysis of 500 to 650 of the donors, most TCR beta V segments appeared in productive rearrangements about 90% or about 30% of the time, broadly matching IMGT annotations. The classifier was reported to diagnose cytomegalovirus status with high specificity and sensitivity in both the original and validation cohorts. The presence/absence analyses assumed that sequencing depth was roughly uniform across donors, and that assumption may not be true. In a later genetic analysis, fewer N-insertions in productive TCRs were reported among donors in an Asian-associated ancestry cluster than the approximately 710-donor mean. Correlated functional status among segregating V segments might be attributable to linkage disequilibrium, but an unknown experimental factor could not be ruled out. Some IMGT-functional V segments, including TRBV6-2 and TRBV6-3, could not be distinguished by the 87-base-pair reads and were therefore excluded. Specific HLA alleles were associated with roughly 16,000 TCR beta sequences at a false discovery rate of 0.05 in a later analysis. In a later analysis, several top co-occurrence clusters were reported to appear linked to parvovirus B19, influenza, CMV and Epstein-Barr virus. A group of highly shared sequence variants was considered likely to be a technical artifact of the sequencing pipeline. In a later analysis, the rate of TCR association differed among HLA loci, with DRB1 alleles having the most associated TCRs and HLA-C alleles having the fewest. A total of about 180 TCR beta chains were listed by the study as associated with cytomegalovirus. Assigning TCR associations to individual alleles was difficult when HLA alleles, especially DR and DQ, strongly co-occurred.

Between the V and J ends, shortened by 0 bases and 3 bases respectively, the junction contains 3 bases. From the germline V gene, CDR1 is SGDLS and CDR2 is YYNGEE. Its CDR3 holds 13 amino acids, cysteine through phenylalanine. Only the CDR3 part of the read is kept: 39 bases, read in frame from the first base. The library relied on the immunoSEQ multiplex PCR assay. A mixture of 60 forward primers for TCR Vbeta segments and 13 reverse primers for TCR Jbeta segments was used in the multiplex PCR. Amplification of the CDR3 region of rearranged TCR beta genes was performed with a multiplex PCR assay on genomic DNA. The amplified TCR beta libraries were sequenced on the Illumina HiSeq System as 87-base-pair reads. Turning to the authors' computational methods: In a later analysis, tens of millions of unique TCR beta chains were counted across the roughly 700 repertoires, and roughly 10 million of these chains were shared by at least two donors. To remove PCR and sequencing errors, raw reads were error-corrected and collapsed into unique sequences using a nearest-neighbor algorithm that merged closely related sequences. To assign V, D and J gene segments, CDR3 sequences were aligned to IMGT reference sequences. For a sequence to be retained, a match of at least six nucleotides to both a V gene segment and a J gene segment was required. Rearrangements were classified as productive when the CDR3 lacked stop codons and remained in frame with V and J, and all other rearrangements were classified as non-productive. Following IMGT convention, CDR3 was defined as the stretch from the second conserved V-encoded cysteine to the conserved J-encoded phenylalanine. The earlier analysis of a few hundred of the donors excluded any sequence lacking an unambiguous match to a single V gene segment. An earlier analysis of 587 of the donors called V segments functional above 56.7% productive rearrangements and segregating when the between-donor standard deviation exceeded 5%. To diagnose cytomegalovirus status from the catalog of TCR beta chain sequences, a statistical classification framework was built. A later analysis assigned V and J genes by comparing TCR nucleotide sequences with IMGT/GENE-DB human TR gene sequences. The TCRdist pipeline was used in a later analysis to assign CDR3 sequences and most-parsimonious VDJ recombination scenarios. In a later analysis, each TCR beta chain was defined by its CDR3 amino acid sequence together with its V-gene family, and reads without a unique V-gene family were excluded. To address suspected cross-contamination and a sequencing artifact, a later analysis removed around 600 highly shared, low-generation-probability nucleotide sequences. In a later analysis, a clonal expansion index for each public chain was calculated from normalized within-repertoire ranks of inferred template counts. A later analysis computed generation probabilities with a VDJ recombination model fitted to out-of-frame rearrangements, and checked the results against IGoR. A later analysis scored TCR-TCR, TCR-HLA and TCR-CMV co-occurrence with hypergeometric tests, applying a repertoire-size bias correction to TCR pairs. To estimate false discovery rates, a later analysis permuted the HLA or CMV assignments 20 times. In a later analysis, co-occurring TCRs were grouped using DBSCAN, with TCRdist sequence similarity added in when clustering inside HLA-allele-positive subsets. For co-occurrence clustering, repertoires with fewer than 30,000 or more than 120,000 public chains were excluded, along with about five repertoires with anomalous nucleotide sharing. What TCRdb holds here is the immuneACCESS table cut down to in-frame rearrangements. Part of the clones is not present; checked against another copy, under half of the missing clones reflect an unresolved V gene, and the others are unexplained. The V and J calls and clone size were taken over from that table, and D and trimming were inferred from the DNA. The sample profile shows about 130,000 clones; roughly 80% of them were found once. 4% to 4.5% of the sample belongs to the ten largest clones.

The sequencing sample was made of PBMCs. The TCR was taken from a woman in her thirties or forties in good health and CMV-seronegative. The chain is encoded by TRBV9 joined to TRBJ1-4; the D gene is not confidently resolved. CDR3 reads: CASSVAPNEKLFF. The base sequence is TGTGCCAGCAGCGTAGCTCCTAATGAAAAACTGTTTTTT.